Below are 9 T cell receptor beta chains sequenced from a single sample in a study of T cells in women clearing cervical HPV infection. This table comes from immunoSEQ multiplex PCR, and its TCRdb copy is limited to in-frame clones, with some not included. Its table lists around 39,000 clones. Sequencing was carried out using blood buffy coat. The source is a woman aged 18 to 75 with a cervical HPV16 infection that either progressed to CIN3+ or cleared (not recorded which).

Notes on this clone: The read comes to an end 3 residues before the CDR3 does, leaving the germline J gene to fill in the end. The same CDR3 can be traced to other DNA sequences in this sample. J is TRBJ1-1 and V is TRBV6-1; possible D gene TRBD1, 6 bases. CDR1 is MNHNS and CDR2 is SASEGT in the germline V gene. Trimming left V 3 bases short and J 1 base short, with 12 bases between. The CDR3 is made up of 15 amino acids. Incomplete CDR3 DNA: TGTGCCAGCAGTGAGATGCGGGGGCAGAACACTGAA. Residues: CASSEMRGQNTE. The whole CDR3 protein reads CASSEMRGQNTEAFF.

In regard to this clone: The read finishes 3 residues shy of the CDR3 end, and the germline J gene is used to complete it. The chain recombines TRBV19 with TRBJ1-2; 9 nucleotides agree with TRBD1. The germline gives CDR1 LNHDA, CDR2 SQIVND (reference sequence). There are 14 residues in the CDR3. The DNA read from the CDR3 is TGTGCCAGTAGTACCGGGACAGGGACTTACGAC. It codes for CASSTGTGTYD. The whole CDR3 reads CASSTGTGTYDYTF.

Details on this clone: The read finishes 3 residues shy of the CDR3 end, and the germline J gene is used to complete it. This rearrangement joins TRBV19 to TRBJ2-1, with D possibly being TRBD2 (5 bases). The V gene's germline CDR1 is LNHDA and CDR2 SQIVND (reference sequence). Trimming took off 5 bases at V and 0 bases at J, with 14 bases between the two ends. This CDR3 spans 16 amino acids. The chain's CDR3 is CASSPLASSSYNEQFF. The CDR3 DNA, read in part, is TGTGCCAGTAGTCCCTTAGCGTCTAGCTCCTACAATGAG.

With regard to this clone: Read data end 3 residues before the CDR3 end; the end is taken from the germline J gene. The chain links TRBV18 to TRBJ2-2; D perhaps matches TRBD1 (7 bases). CDR3 size: 17 residues. Germline CDR1 is KGHSH and CDR2 is LQKENI. With 3 bases removed from V and 4 bases from J, the gap between germline ends came to 18 bases. CDR3 DNA (partial): TGTGCCAGCTCACCTCCTTTTGGAGGGGACAGCACCGGGGAG. Its translation is CASSPPFGGDSTGE. The whole CDR3 is CASSPPFGGDSTGELFF.

A word on this clone: The CDR3 end falls 3 residues outside the read, so it is completed with the germline J gene. V and J are TRBV5-4 and TRBJ2-3; tentatively, D is TRBD1 (5 bases). CDR1 is SGHNT and CDR2 is YYREEE in the germline V gene (reference sequence). V was pared by 2 bases and J by 1 base, with 11 bases between. The length of the CDR3 is 15 residues. CDR3: CASSFKGLGTDTQYF. CDR3 bases read: TGTGCCAGCAGCTTCAAGGGGCTGGGCACAGATACG.

Notes on this clone: The read terminates 3 residues ahead of where the CDR3 ends, so the germline J gene completes it. The V call is TRBV6-2 or TRBV6-3, the J call TRBJ2-1, with D tentatively TRBD2 (6 bases). In germline, CDR1 is MNHEY, CDR2 SVGEGT. This CDR3 is built from 14 residues. Trimming cost V 6 bases and J 7 bases, with 16 bases left between them. CDR3: CASRPGGTGNEQFF. The sequenced CDR3 bases are TGTGCCAGCAGACCTGGCGGGACTGGGAATGAG.

As regards this clone: From the germline J gene comes the end of the CDR3, since the read stops 3 residues before it. The chain has TRBV14 and TRBJ2-7; D is unresolved. The CDR3 has 12 amino acids. CDR1 and CDR2 (germline): SGHDN, FVKESK. Trimming stripped 3 bases from V and 4 bases from J, with 7 bases between. The sequenced CDR3 bases are TGTGCCAGCAGCCACTACGCGTACGAG. Its translation: CASSHYAYE. The complete CDR3 sequence is CASSHYAYEQYF.

On this clone: The read comes to an end 3 residues before the CDR3 does, leaving the germline J gene to fill in the end. The chain combines TRBV19 with TRBJ2-3; 7 bases align to TRBD1. Germline values: CDR1 LNHDA, CDR2 SQIVND (reference sequence). V lost 0 bases, J lost 0 bases, and 3 bases stayed unmatched. The CDR3 contains 16 residues. CDR3 bases read: TGTGCCAGTAGTATAGACGAGGGGGCAAGCACAGATACG. As protein: CASSIDEGASTDT. The complete CDR3 reads CASSIDEGASTDTQYF. The whole variable domain, filled in from reference TRBV19 and TRBJ2-3, reads DGGITQSPKYLFRKEGQNVTLSCEQNLNHDAMYWYRQDPGQGLRLIYYSQIVNDFQKGDIAEGYSVSREKKESFPLTVTSAQKNPTAFYLCASSIDEGASTDTQYFGPGTRLTVL.

As concerns this clone: The CDR3 end lies 3 residues beyond the end of the read and is filled in from the germline J gene. This sequence joins TRBV7-8 and TRBJ1-5; D possibly corresponds to TRBD1 (5 bases). Trimming removed 1 base at V and 7 bases at J, with 8 bases between. The CDR3 runs 13 residues. Germline V gives CDR1 SGHVS, CDR2 FQNEAQ. CDR3 DNA, as far as it was read: TGTGCCAGCAGCTTAGAGGGGCACCAGCCC. Protein product: CASSLEGHQP. The complete CDR3 reads CASSLEGHQPQHF.